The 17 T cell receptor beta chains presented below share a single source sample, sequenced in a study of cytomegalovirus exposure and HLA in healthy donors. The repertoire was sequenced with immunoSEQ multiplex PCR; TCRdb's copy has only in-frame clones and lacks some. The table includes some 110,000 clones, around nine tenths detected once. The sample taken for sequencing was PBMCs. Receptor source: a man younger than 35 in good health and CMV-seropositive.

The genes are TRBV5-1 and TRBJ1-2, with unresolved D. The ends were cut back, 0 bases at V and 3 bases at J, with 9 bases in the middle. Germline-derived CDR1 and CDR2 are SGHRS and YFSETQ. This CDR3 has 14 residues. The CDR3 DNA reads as TGCGCCAGCAGCTTGGCCAGGTCGGACTATGGCTACACCTTC. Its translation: CASSLARSDYGYTF.

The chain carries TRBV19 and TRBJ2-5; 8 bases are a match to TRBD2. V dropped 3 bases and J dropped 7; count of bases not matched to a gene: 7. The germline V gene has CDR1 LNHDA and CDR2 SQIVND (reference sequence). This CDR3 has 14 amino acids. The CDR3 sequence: CASSISGGGGTQYF. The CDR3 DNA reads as TGTGCCAGTAGTATCAGCGGGGGAGGCGGGACCCAGTACTTC. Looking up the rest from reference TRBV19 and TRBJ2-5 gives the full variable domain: DGGITQSPKYLFRKEGQNVTLSCEQNLNHDAMYWYRQDPGQGLRLIYYSQIVNDFQKGDIAEGYSVSREKKESFPLTVTSAQKNPTAFYLCASSISGGGGTQYFGPGTRLLVL.

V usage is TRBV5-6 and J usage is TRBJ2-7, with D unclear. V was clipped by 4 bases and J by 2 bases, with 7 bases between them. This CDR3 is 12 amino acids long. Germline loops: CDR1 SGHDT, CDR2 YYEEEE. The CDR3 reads CASSVSAYEQYF. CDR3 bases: TGTGCCAGCAGCGTCTCCGCCTACGAGCAGTACTTC. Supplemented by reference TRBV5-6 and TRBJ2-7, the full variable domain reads DAGVTQSPTHLIKTRGQQVTLRCSPKSGHDTVSWYQQALGQGPQFIFQYYEEEERQRGNFPDRFSGHQFPNYSSELNVNALLLGDSALYLCASSVSAYEQYFGPGTRLTVT.

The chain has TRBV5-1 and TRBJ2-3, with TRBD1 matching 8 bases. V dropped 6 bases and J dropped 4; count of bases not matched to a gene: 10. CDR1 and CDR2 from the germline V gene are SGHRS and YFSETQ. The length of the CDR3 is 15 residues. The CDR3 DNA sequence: TGCGCCAGCAACGTTAGAGACAGGGGTCCAGATACGCAGTATTTT. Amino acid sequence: CASNVRDRGPDTQYF.

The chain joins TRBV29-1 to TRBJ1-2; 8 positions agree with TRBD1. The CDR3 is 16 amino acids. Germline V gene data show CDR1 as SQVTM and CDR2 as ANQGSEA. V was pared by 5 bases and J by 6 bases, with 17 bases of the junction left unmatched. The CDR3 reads CSVKPPGTGVLDGYTF. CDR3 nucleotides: TGCAGCGTTAAACCCCCCGGGACAGGCGTTTTGGATGGCTACACCTTC.

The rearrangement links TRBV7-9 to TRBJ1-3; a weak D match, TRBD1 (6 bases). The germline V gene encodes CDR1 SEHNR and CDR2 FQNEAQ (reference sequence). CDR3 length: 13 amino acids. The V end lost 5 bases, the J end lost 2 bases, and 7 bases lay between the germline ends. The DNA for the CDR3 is TGTGCCAGCAGCCCAGGGGCTGGAAACACCATATATTTT. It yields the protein CASSPGAGNTIYF. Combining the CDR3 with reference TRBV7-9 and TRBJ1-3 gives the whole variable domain DTGVSQNPRHKITKRGQNVTFRCDPISEHNRLYWYRQTLGQGPEFLTYFQNEAQLEKSRLLSDRFSAERPKGSFSTLEIQRTEQGDSAMYLCASSPGAGNTIYFGEGSWLTVV.

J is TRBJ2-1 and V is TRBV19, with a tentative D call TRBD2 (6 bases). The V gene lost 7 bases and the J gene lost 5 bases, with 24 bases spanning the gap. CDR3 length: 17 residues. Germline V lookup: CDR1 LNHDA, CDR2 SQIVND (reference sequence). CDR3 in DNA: TGTGCCAGTACCTCAATAGCCGGGAGCTCTTCTCACAATGAGCAGTTCTTC. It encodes CASTSIAGSSSHNEQFF.

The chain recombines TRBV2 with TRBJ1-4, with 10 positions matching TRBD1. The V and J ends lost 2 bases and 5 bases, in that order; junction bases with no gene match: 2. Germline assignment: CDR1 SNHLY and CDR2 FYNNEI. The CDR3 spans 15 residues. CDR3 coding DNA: TGTGCCAGCAGTGAACAGGACAGGGGGAATGAAAAACTGTTTTTT. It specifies CASSEQDRGNEKLFF.

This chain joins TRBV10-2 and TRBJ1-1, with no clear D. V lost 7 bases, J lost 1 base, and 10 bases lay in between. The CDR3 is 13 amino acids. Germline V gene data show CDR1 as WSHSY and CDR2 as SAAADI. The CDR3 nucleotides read TGCGCCAGCAAATTGTCTCCGAACACTGAAGCTTTCTTT. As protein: CASKLSPNTEAFF.

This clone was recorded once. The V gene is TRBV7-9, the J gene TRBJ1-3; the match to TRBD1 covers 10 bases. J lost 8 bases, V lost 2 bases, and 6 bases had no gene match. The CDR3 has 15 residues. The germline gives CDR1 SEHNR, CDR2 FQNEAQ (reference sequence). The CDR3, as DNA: TGTGCCAGCAGCTTACCTGGGACAGGGGACTACACCATATATTTT. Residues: CASSLPGTGDYTIYF.

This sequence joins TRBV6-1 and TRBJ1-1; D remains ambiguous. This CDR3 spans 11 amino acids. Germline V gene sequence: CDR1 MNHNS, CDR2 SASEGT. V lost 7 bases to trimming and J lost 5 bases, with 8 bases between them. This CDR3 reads CASMGRTEAFF. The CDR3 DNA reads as TGTGCCAGCATGGGGAGGACTGAAGCTTTCTTT.

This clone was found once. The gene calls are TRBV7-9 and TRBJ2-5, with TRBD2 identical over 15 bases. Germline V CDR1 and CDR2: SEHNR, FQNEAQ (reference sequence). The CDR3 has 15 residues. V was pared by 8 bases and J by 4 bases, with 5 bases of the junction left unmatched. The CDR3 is CASSGLAGGAETQYF. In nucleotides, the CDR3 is TGTGCCAGCTCGGGACTAGCGGGGGGCGCAGAGACCCAGTACTTC. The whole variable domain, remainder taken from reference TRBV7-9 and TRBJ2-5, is DTGVSQNPRHKITKRGQNVTFRCDPISEHNRLYWYRQTLGQGPEFLTYFQNEAQLEKSRLLSDRFSAERPKGSFSTLEIQRTEQGDSAMYLCASSGLAGGAETQYFGPGTRLLVL.

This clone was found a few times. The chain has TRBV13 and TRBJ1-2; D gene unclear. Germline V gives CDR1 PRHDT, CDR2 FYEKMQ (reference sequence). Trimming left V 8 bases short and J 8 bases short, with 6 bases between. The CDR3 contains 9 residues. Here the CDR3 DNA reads TGTGCCAGCCTGCGAGGCTACACCTTC. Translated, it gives CASLRGYTF.

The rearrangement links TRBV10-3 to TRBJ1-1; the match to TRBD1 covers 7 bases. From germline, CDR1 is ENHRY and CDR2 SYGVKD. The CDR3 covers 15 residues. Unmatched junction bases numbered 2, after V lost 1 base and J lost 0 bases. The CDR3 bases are TGTGCCATCAGTGAGTTGGACAGGTTGAACACTGAAGCTTTCTTT. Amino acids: CAISELDRLNTEAFF.

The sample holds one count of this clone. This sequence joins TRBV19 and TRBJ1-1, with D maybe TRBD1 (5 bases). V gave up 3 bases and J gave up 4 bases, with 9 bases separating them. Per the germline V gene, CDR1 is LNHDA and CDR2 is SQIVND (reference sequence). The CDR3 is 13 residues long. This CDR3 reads CASSMVGGTEAFF. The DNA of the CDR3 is TGTGCCAGTAGTATGGTGGGGGGCACTGAAGCTTTCTTT. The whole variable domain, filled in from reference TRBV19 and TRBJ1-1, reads DGGITQSPKYLFRKEGQNVTLSCEQNLNHDAMYWYRQDPGQGLRLIYYSQIVNDFQKGDIAEGYSVSREKKESFPLTVTSAQKNPTAFYLCASSMVGGTEAFFGQGTRLTVV.

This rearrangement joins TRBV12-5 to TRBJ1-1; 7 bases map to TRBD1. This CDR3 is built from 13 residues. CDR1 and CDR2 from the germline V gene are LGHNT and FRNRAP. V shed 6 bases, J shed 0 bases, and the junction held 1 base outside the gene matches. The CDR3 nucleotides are TGTGCTAGTGGACAGGGGATGAACACTGAAGCTTTCTTT. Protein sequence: CASGQGMNTEAFF.

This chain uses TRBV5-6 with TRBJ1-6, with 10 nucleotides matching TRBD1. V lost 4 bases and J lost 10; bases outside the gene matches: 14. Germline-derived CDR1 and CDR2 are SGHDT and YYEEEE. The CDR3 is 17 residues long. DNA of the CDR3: TGTGCCAGCAGCCTCTTCGGGGACAGGGGATTCGACTCACCCCTCCACTTT. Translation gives CASSLFGDRGFDSPLHF.